Listed here are 16 T cell receptor beta chains from one sample, sequenced in a study of CD8 T cells in ankylosing spondylitis. General study points: Ankylosing spondylitis blood appeared to be characterized by a TCR beta motif of under 10 highly homologous variants.

These receptors have no known antigen. TCRdb re-called the 5' RACE reads through MiXCR, storing one row per CDR3 protein. Among more than 650,000 distinct CDR3 sequences, 10% to 15% were seen once, and the ten largest hold 0.51%. Source material: blood, either unsorted or a sorted T cell fraction (not recorded which). The receptors were gathered from a male donor with ankylosing spondylitis.

V gene TRBV7-2 combines with J gene TRBJ2-1; 11 nucleotides agree with TRBD2. This CDR3 spans 17 amino acids. Losses at the gene ends were 1 base for V and 4 bases for J; bases not matched to a gene: 6. Germline loops: CDR1 SGHTA, CDR2 FQGNSA. The DNA of the CDR3 is TGTGCCAGCAGCTTAGTCTCCGGGACTAGCGGATACAATGAGCAGTTCTTC. Encoded protein: CASSLVSGTSGYNEQFF.

This clonotype was seen only a few times. The V gene is TRBV10-3, the J gene TRBJ1-2, with D tentatively TRBD1 (6 bases). V lost 9 bases and J lost 1, with 15 bases in between. The CDR3 length is 14 residues. The germline V gene encodes CDR1 ENHRY and CDR2 SYGVKD. The CDR3 DNA is TGTGCCATTAAGGGGGTACTCTATAACTATGGCTACACCTTC. Amino acids: CAIKGVLYNYGYTF.

This chain connects TRBV24-1 to TRBJ2-3, with 11 bases matching TRBD2. The CDR3 has 17 residues. Trimming cost V 4 bases and J 3 bases; bases outside gene matches: 8. The germline gives CDR1 KGHDR, CDR2 SFDVKD. CDR3 sequence (DNA): TGTGCCACCAGTGACCCCGGGACTAGCGGCGATACAGATACGCAGTATTTT. Translation gives CATSDPGTSGDTDTQYF.

The chain uses TRBV18 and TRBJ2-7, with a possible D match to TRBD2 (5 bases). Germline V gene data show CDR1 as KGHSH and CDR2 as LQKENI. Between the trimmed V and J ends, which lost 3 bases and 2 bases, there was a span of 14 bases. The CDR3 totals 15 residues. The CDR3 nucleotides read TGTGCCAGCTCACCCCTTCGGCAGGAGGCCTACGAGCAGTACTTC. It encodes CASSPLRQEAYEQYF.

The chain links TRBV5-1 to TRBJ2-1; unclear D gene. CDR1 and CDR2 (germline): SGHRS, YFSETQ. The CDR3 length is 12 residues. The V and J ends lost 5 bases and 4 bases respectively, with 7 bases between them. The CDR3 DNA follows: TGCGCCAGCAGGGGATTGTACAATGAGCAGTTCTTC. Its protein is CASRGLYNEQFF. Together with reference TRBV5-1 and TRBJ2-1, the CDR3 gives the full variable domain: KAGVTQTPRYLIKTRGQQVTLSCSPISGHRSVSWYQQTPGQGLQFLFEYFSETQRNKGNFPGRFSGRQFSNSRSEMNVSTLELGDSALYLCASRGLYNEQFFGPGTRLTVL.

This chain links TRBV7-2 with TRBJ2-7; tentative D call: TRBD1 (6 bases). Trimming pared 3 bases from V and 2 bases from J, leaving 14 bases between. This CDR3 comprises 15 residues. CDR1 and CDR2 from the germline V gene are SGHTA and FQGNSA. The CDR3 DNA reads TGTGCCAGCAGCTTCAAAGGGGACACTGCCTACGAGCAGTACTTC. This gives the protein CASSFKGDTAYEQYF.

This clonotype was counted only a few times. The V call is TRBV20-1, the J call TRBJ2-1, with 9 bases fitting TRBD2. Per germline, CDR1 DFQATT and CDR2 SNEGSKA (reference sequence). The CDR3 covers 15 residues. The V gene end was trimmed by 5 bases and the J gene end by 0 bases; junction bases not matched to a gene: 5. The CDR3 DNA reads TGCAGTGCTGACAAAGCGGGAGGCTCCTACAATGAGCAGTTCTTC. Translated, it gives CSADKAGGSYNEQFF.

This clonotype has at least ten counts. The gene calls are TRBV10-2 and TRBJ1-5; 8 nucleotides line up with TRBD1. V lost 5 bases and J lost 1; bases outside the gene matches: 1. The CDR3 runs to 14 residues. Germline V gene data show CDR1 as WSHSY and CDR2 as SAAADI. The CDR3 loop is CASSRTGSNQPQHF. The DNA for the CDR3 is TGCGCCAGCAGTAGGACAGGGAGCAATCAGCCCCAGCATTTT.

This clonotype was recorded a few times. The chain uses TRBV28 and TRBJ2-7, with D unresolved. Germline CDR1 and CDR2: MDHEN and SYDVKM. Trimming stripped 5 bases from V and 9 bases from J, with 17 bases between. This CDR3 is built from 13 residues. CDR3 protein: CASSHMNVIRQYF. The CDR3, as DNA: TGTGCCAGCAGTCATATGAACGTAATTCGGCAGTACTTC.

The chain is built from TRBV20-1 and TRBJ1-1; D remains ambiguous. The V gene lost 6 bases and the J gene lost 7 bases, with 12 bases spanning the gap. CDR3 length equals 11 residues. From germline, CDR1 is DFQATT and CDR2 SNEGSKA (reference sequence). CDR3 sequence (DNA): TGCAGTGCCCCGGTCCGGGGTGAAGCTTTCTTT. It specifies CSAPVRGEAFF.

This clonotype was seen many times. The genes are TRBV4-3 and TRBJ2-7; 11 bases map to TRBD1. V gave up 0 bases and J gave up 2 bases; unmatched junction bases: 6. The germline V gene has CDR1 LGHNA and CDR2 YSLEER. This CDR3 has 17 amino acids. CDR3 nucleotides: TGCGCCAGCAGCCAAGATCTGGGGACAGGGGGTACCTACGAGCAGTACTTC. It yields the protein CASSQDLGTGGTYEQYF.

This clonotype was detected a few times. This chain uses TRBV20-1 with TRBJ2-1; 7 bases align to TRBD2. Germline-derived CDR1 and CDR2 are DFQATT and SNEGSKA (reference sequence). Trimming cost V 3 bases and J 10 bases; bases outside gene matches: 6. The CDR3 is made up of 12 amino acids. CDR3 in amino acids: CSARGWGGEQFF. In DNA form, the CDR3 reads TGCAGTGCTAGGGGATGGGGGGGAGAGCAGTTCTTC.

This chain uses TRBV5-1 with TRBJ2-2, with D unclear. V lost 0 bases and J lost 5, with 5 bases in between. Per germline, CDR1 SGHRS and CDR2 YFSETQ. CDR3 length equals 13 residues. CDR3 residues: CASSLAQTGELFF. CDR3 DNA sequence: TGCGCCAGCAGCTTGGCGCAAACCGGGGAGCTGTTTTTT.

In its sample, this clonotype was seen a few times. This chain links TRBV20-1 with TRBJ2-3; unclear D gene. From germline, CDR1 is DFQATT and CDR2 SNEGSKA (reference sequence). V lost 6 bases and J lost 1, with 11 bases in between. CDR3 size: 13 residues. CDR3 bases: TGCAGTGCAACCACACCGGGCACAGATACGCAGTATTTT. Protein sequence: CSATTPGTDTQYF.

Ten or more counts support this clonotype. The genes are TRBV29-1 and TRBJ2-7; 7 bases agree with TRBD1. The germline CDR1 and CDR2 sequences are SQVTM and ANQGSEA. The CDR3 has 12 residues. Unmatched junction bases numbered 6, after V lost 5 bases and J lost 5 bases. The CDR3 protein is CSVHDRADEQYF. Here the CDR3 DNA reads TGCAGCGTTCATGACAGGGCAGACGAGCAGTACTTC.

In this sample, this clonotype turned up a few times. The V call is TRBV14, the J call TRBJ2-1; 7 nucleotides line up with TRBD2. CDR1 and CDR2 from the germline V gene are SGHDN and FVKESK. This CDR3 has 14 residues. Trimming cost V 0 bases and J 10 bases; bases outside gene matches: 6. The CDR3 sequence: CASSQDGGDREQFF. In DNA form, the CDR3 reads TGTGCCAGCAGCCAAGATGGGGGGGATCGGGAGCAGTTCTTC.